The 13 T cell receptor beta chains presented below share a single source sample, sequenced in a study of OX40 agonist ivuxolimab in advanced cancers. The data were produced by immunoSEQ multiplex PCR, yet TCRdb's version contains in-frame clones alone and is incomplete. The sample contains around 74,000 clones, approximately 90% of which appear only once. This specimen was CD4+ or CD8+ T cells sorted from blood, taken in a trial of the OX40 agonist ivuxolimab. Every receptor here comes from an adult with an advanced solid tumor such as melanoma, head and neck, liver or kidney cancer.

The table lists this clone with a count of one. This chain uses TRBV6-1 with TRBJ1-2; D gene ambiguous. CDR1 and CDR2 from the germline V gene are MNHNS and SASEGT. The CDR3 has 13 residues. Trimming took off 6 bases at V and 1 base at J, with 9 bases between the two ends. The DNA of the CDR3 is TGTGCCAGCAGCTTGGACGGTAACTATGGCTACACCTTC. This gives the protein CASSLDGNYGYTF.

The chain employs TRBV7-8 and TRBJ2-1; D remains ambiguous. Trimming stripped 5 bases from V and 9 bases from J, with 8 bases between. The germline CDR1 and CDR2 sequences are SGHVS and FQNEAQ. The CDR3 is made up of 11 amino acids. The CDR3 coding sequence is TGTGCCAGCAGCAATAGGCCTGAGCAGTTCTTC. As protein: CASSNRPEQFF.

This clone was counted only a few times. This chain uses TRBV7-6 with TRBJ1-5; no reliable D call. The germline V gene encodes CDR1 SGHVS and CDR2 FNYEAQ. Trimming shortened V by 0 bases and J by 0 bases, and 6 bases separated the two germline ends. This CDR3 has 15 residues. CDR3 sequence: CASSLAEFSNQPQHF. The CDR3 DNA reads TGTGCCAGCAGCTTAGCGGAGTTTAGCAATCAGCCCCAGCATTTT.

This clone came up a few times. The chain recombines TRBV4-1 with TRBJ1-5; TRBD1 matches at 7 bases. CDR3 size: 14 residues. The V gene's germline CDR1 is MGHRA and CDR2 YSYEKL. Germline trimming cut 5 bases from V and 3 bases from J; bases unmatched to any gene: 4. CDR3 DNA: TGCGCCAGCAGCTCCGGGACAGACAATCAGCCCCAGCATTTT. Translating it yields CASSSGTDNQPQHF.

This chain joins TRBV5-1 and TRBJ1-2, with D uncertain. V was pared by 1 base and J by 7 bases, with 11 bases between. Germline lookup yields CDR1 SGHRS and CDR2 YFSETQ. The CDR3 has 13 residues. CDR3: CASSLNRVAGYTF. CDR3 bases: TGCGCCAGCAGCTTGAATAGGGTTGCTGGCTACACCTTC.

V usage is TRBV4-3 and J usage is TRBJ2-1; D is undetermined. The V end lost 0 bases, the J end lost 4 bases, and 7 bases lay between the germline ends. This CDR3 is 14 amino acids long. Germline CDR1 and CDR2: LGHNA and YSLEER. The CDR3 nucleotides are TGCGCCAGCAGCCAAGATGGGCGTTACAATGAGCAGTTCTTC. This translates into CASSQDGRYNEQFF.

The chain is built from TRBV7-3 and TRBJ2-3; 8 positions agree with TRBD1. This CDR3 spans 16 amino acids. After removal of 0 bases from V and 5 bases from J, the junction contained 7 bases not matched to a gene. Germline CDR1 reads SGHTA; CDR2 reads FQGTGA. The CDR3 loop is CASSLTGRGLIDTQYF. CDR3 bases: TGTGCCAGCAGCTTAACTGGCAGGGGGCTTATAGATACGCAGTATTTT.

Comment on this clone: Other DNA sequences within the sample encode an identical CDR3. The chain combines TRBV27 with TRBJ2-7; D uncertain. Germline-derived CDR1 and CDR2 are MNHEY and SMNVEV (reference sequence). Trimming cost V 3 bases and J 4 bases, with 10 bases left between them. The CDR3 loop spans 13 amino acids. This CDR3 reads CASSLGGSYEQYF. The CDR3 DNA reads TGTGCCAGCAGTTTGGGCGGATCGTACGAGCAGTACTTC.

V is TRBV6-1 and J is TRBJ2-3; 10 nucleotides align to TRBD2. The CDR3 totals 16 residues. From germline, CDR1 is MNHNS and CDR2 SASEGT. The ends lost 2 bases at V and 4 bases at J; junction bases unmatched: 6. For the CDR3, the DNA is TGTGCCAGCAGTGAACTAGCGGGGGCCCAGGCAGATACGCAGTATTTT. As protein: CASSELAGAQADTQYF.

This CDR3 reads CASSFLGDRGWTDTQYF. DNA for the CDR3: TGTGCCAGCAGTTTTCTCGGGGACAGGGGGTGGACAGATACGCAGTATTTT. The chain is built from TRBV27 and TRBJ2-3, with 11 nucleotides matching TRBD1. The ends lost 3 bases at V and 3 bases at J; junction bases unmatched: 8. This CDR3 region has 17 residues. CDR1 and CDR2 from the germline V gene are MNHEY and SMNVEV (reference sequence).

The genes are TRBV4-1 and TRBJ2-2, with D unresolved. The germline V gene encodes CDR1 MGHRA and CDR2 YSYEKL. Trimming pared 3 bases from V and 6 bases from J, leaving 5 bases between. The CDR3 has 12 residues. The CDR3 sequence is CASSHLSGELFF. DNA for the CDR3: TGCGCCAGCAGCCACCTCTCCGGGGAGCTGTTTTTT.

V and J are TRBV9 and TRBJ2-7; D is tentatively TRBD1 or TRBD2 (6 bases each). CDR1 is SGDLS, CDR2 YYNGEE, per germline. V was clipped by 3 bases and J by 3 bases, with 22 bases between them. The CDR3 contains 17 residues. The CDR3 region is CASSEGDGGPSVYEQYF. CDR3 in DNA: TGTGCCAGCAGCGAGGGGGACGGGGGACCGTCGGTCTACGAGCAGTACTTC.

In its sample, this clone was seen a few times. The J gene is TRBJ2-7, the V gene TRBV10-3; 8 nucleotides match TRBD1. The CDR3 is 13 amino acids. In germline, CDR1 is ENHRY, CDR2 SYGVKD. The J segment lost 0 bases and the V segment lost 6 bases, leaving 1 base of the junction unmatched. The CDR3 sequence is CAIRTGDSYEQYF. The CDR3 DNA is TGTGCCATCAGGACAGGGGACTCCTACGAGCAGTACTTC.